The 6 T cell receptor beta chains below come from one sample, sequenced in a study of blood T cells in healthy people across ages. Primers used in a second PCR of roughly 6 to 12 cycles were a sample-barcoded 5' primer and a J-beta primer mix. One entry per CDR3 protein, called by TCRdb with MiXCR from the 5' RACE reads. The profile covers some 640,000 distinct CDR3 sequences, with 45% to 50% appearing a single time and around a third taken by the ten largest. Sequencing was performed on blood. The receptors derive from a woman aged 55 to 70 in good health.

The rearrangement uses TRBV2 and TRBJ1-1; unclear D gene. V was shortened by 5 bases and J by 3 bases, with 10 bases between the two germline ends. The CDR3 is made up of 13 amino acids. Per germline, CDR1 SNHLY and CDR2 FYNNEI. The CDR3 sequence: CASSLQPHTEAFF. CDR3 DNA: TGTGCCAGCAGTTTACAACCCCACACTGAAGCTTTCTTT.

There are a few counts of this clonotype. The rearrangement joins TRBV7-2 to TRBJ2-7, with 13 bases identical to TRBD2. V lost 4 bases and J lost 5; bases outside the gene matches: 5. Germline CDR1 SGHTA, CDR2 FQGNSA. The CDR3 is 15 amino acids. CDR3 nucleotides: TGTGCCAGCAGCTCATGGACTAGCGGGAGAAACGAGCAGTACTTC. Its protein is CASSSWTSGRNEQYF.

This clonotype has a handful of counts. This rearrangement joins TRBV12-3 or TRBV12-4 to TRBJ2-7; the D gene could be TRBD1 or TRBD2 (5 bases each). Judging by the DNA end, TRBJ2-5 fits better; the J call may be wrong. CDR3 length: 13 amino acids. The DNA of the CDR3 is TGTGCCAGCAGGGGACCAAATGGGGAGACCCAGTACTTC. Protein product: CASRGPNGETQYF.

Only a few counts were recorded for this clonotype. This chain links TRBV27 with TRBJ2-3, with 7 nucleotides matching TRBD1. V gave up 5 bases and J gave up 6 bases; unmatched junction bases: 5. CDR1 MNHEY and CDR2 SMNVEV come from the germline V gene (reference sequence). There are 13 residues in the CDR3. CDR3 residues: CASSASGGDTQYF. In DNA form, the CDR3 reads TGTGCCAGCAGTGCCTCAGGGGGTGATACGCAGTATTTT.

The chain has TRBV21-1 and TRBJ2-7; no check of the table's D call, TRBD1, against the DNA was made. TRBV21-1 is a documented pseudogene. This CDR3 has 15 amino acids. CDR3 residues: CASDRDRGDSYGQYF. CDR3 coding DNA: TGTGCCAGCGACCGTGACAGGGGCGACTCCTACGGGCAGTACTTC.

As DNA, the CDR3 is TGTGCCACCAGTGATCATCCTAGCGGGAGAGGGTCAGATACGCAGTATTTT. Translating gives CATSDHPSGRGSDTQYF. The chain uses TRBV24-1 and TRBJ2-3; 10 bases are a match to TRBD2. This CDR3 comprises 17 residues. The germline CDR1 and CDR2 sequences are KGHDR and SFDVKD. V was pared by 3 bases and J by 4 bases, with 9 bases of the junction left unmatched.